Listed below are T cell receptor beta chains from one sample, sequenced in a study of blood T cell repertoires in COVID-19. The data were produced by immunoSEQ multiplex PCR, yet TCRdb's version contains in-frame clones alone and is incomplete. The table lists roughly 280,000 clones, about nine tenths of them singletons, with around 11% in the top ten. The sequenced material came from peripheral blood. Every receptor here comes from a young woman with COVID-19, enrolled during active disease. CDR3s leave out the opening cysteine and the closing phenylalanine or tryptophan. Each record gives: D gene, clone size, V gene, CDR3 length, J gene, CDR3 protein. D genes are given only for firm matches. Expanded clones get a size class; other rows say once, few or many, or leave the size out.

D: TRBD1
size: .
V: TRBV11-2
length: 13
J: TRBJ1-1
CDR3: ASSSTGRMNTEAF

D: TRBD1
size: .
V: TRBV29-1
length: 13
J: TRBJ2-5
CDR3: SVGKTGGGQETQY

D: .
size: many
V: TRBV7-9
length: 9
J: TRBJ2-7
CDR3: ASSLRYEQY

D: TRBD2
size: .
V: TRBV30
length: 14
J: TRBJ2-3
CDR3: AWSTLAGRSTDTQY

D: .
size: .
V: TRBV27
length: 13
J: TRBJ2-7
CDR3: ASSSGNPRLYEQY

D: TRBD2
size: once
V: TRBV28
length: 14
J: TRBJ2-7
CDR3: ASSPTTSGPSYEQY

D: .
size: .
V: TRBV5-6
length: 11
J: TRBJ1-2
CDR3: ASNLGAQNGYT

D: .
size: few
V: TRBV7-8
length: 14
J: TRBJ1-3
CDR3: ASSLAARGGGNTIY

D: .
size: .
V: TRBV5-6
length: 13
J: TRBJ1-1
CDR3: ASSLVSHRGTEAF

D: TRBD2
size: few
V: TRBV10-1
length: 15
J: TRBJ2-2
CDR3: ASSVAGDGGGTGELF

D: .
size: .
V: TRBV6-6
length: 12
J: TRBJ1-1
CDR3: ASSYVMRGTEAF